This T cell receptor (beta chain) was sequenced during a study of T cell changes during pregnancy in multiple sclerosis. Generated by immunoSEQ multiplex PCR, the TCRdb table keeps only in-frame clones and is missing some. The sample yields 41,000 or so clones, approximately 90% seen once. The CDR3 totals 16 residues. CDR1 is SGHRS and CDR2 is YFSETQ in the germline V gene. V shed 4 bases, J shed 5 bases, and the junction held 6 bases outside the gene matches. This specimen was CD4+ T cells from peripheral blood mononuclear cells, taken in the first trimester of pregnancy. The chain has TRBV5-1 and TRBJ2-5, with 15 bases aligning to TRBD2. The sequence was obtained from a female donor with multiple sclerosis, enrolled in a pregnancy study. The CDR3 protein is CASSLGLAGGGETQYF. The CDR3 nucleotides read TGCGCCAGCAGCCTAGGACTAGCGGGAGGGGGCGAGACCCAGTACTTC.